The source of this T cell receptor (beta chain) is a study of a mutant IDH1 vaccine in newly diagnosed glioma. Study-level background: In weeks 1, 3, 5, 7, 11, 15, 19 and 23, patients were immunized, eight times in all. Before enrollment, patients got radiotherapy alone, temozolomide alone, or mostly the combination.

Germline V gene sequence: CDR1 SGHDT, CDR2 YYEEEE. This CDR3 is 16 amino acids long. V was shortened by 2 bases and J by 0 bases, with 12 bases between the two germline ends. Sample time point: week 23, last vaccination. Each vaccine dose was 300 ug of mutant IDH1 20-mer peptide, with topical imiquimod. Study-wide points: Whatever changes occurred in top peripheral T cell clonotypes seemed unrelated to pseudoprogression.

The count of this clone is one. Its antigen is undetermined. This table comes from immunoSEQ multiplex PCR, and its TCRdb copy is limited to in-frame clones, with some not included. The sample has about 54,000 clones, about 90% seen once. The chain is built from TRBV5-6 and TRBJ1-5; weak D call: TRBD1 (5 bases). Sequencing was performed on PBMCs, taken from a glioma patient whose treatment included an IDH1 peptide vaccine. The TCR comes from a man aged 40-55 years with glioma. As DNA, the CDR3 is TGTGCCAGCAGCTTTTGGGGCGGGTCTAGCAATCAGCCCCAGCATTTT. This gives the protein CASSFWGGSSNQPQHF.